This entry features one T cell receptor (beta chain) sequence. Its antigen is undetermined. The record originates from a study of persistence of HIV-infected CD4 T cells. Whole-study findings and limits: TCR analyses could not target the rare provirus-carrying CMV-responding cells.

Cells were stimulated with CMV-infected fibroblast lysates at 8.5 to 10 ug/mL. CD40L-negative CD69-negative CD45RO-high memory CD4+ T cells were sorted as populations depleted of antigen-responding cells. Sequencing used immunoSEQ version 4 in survey mode. Profiling relied on immunoSEQ multiplex PCR, and the TCRdb table lists in-frame clones only, not all of them. This table has 37,000 or so clones, approximately 80% appearing once. Sequenced material: CD4+ T cells sorted from PBMCs after 18-hour stimulation, taken from a patient who received antiretroviral therapy. The receptor's source is an adult man with HIV who was CMV-seropositive.

The CDR3 is CASSYSSTPRNEQYF. The DNA of the CDR3 is TGTGCCAGCAGTTACTCGAGTACCCCGAGGAACGAGCAGTACTTC. The chain uses TRBV6-7 and TRBJ2-7; D not certain. TRBV6-7 is known as an ORF, though its function is uncertain. This CDR3 region has 15 residues. V was trimmed by 0 bases and J by 5 bases, leaving 14 bases between them.